This TCR beta chain derives from a study of blood T cell repertoires in COVID-19. The overall study: Acute-phase and convalescent COVID-19 samples originated in the United States, Italy and Spain.

Germline V CDR1 and CDR2: PRHDT, FYEKMQ (reference sequence). V trimming: 5 bases; J trimming: 3 bases; junction bases outside the gene matches: 4. The CDR3 runs 14 residues. Sequenced by immunoSEQ multiplex PCR; TCRdb stores in-frame clones only, minus some. The sample lists roughly 67,000 clones; 90% to 95% were seen once. The V gene is TRBV13, the J gene TRBJ1-3; TRBD1 matches at 7 bases. The specimen was peripheral blood. This clonotype originated in a man aged 65-85 years with active COVID-19. Here the CDR3 reads CASSARDSGNTIYF. In DNA, the CDR3 is TGTGCCAGCAGCGCTAGGGACAGTGGAAACACCATATATTTT.